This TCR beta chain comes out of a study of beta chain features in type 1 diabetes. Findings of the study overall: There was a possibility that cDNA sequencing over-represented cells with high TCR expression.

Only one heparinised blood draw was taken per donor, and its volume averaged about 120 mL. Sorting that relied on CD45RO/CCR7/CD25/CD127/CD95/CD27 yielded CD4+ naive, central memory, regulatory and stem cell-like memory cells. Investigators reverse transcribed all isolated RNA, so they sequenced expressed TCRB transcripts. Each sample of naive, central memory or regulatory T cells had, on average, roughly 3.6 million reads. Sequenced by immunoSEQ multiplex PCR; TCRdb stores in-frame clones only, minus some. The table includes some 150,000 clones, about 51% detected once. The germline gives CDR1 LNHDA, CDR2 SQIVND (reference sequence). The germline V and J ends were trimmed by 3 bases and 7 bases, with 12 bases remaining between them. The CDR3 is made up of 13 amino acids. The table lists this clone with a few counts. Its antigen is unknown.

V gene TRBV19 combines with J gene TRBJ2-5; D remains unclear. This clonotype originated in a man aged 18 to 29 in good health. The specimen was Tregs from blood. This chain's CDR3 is CASSILGTGTQYF. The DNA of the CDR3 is TGTGCCAGTAGTATTCTTGGAACGGGGACCCAGTACTTC.